This T cell receptor (beta chain) was observed in a study of T cells after yellow fever vaccination. On the study more broadly: Any fraction with a low cell number was prepared using SMART-Seq v4 Ultra Low Input. Study results and limitations: Just a small share of clonotypes turned up in the CD4 compartment as well as the CD8 compartment. Re-detected after boosting: most primary clones, more than 95% of CD4 and roughly 88% of CD8.

This clonotype was picked up a small number of times. Antigen: not known. Template-switching 5'RACE yielded the TCR cDNA; a universal primer site and UMIs were added in the process. TCRdb analysed the 5' RACE reads with MiXCR anew, one entry per CDR3 protein. The sample contains roughly 520,000 distinct CDR3 sequences, 21% of which appear only once. V lost 5 bases and J lost 0, with 12 bases in between. Per germline, CDR1 SGHTA and CDR2 FQGNSA. CDR3 length: 15 residues. This chain uses TRBV7-2 with TRBJ2-3; D unclear. The TCR sequence derives from a man between 18 and 35 years old who received the YFV17D yellow fever vaccine. The sample was PBMCs, taken less than 25 days after the first yellow fever vaccination. As DNA, the CDR3 is TGTGCCAGCAGCCGATCGGTCCTTAGCACAGATACGCAGTATTTT. This translates into CASSRSVLSTDTQYF.